This TCR beta chain was found in a study of blood T cells in healthy people across ages. Combining a sample-barcoded 5' primer with a J-beta primer mix, a second PCR ran for roughly 6 to 11 cycles. A tag from a template-switch adaptor with 12 random nucleotides marked each cDNA molecule. MiXCR, applied by TCRdb to the 5' RACE reads, yields one record per CDR3 protein. The data hold around 520,000 distinct CDR3 sequences, with over 25% observed a single time. The CDR3 is 14 residues long. Per the germline V gene, CDR1 is MGHRA and CDR2 is YSYEKL. Unmatched junction bases numbered 2, after V lost 3 bases and J lost 6 bases. The data also belong to a second study, concerning T cells of mothers and their children.

The chain couples TRBV4-1 to TRBJ2-7; 13 bases are shared with TRBD2. This sequence originates from a boy aged 2-15 years in good health. The sequencing input was blood. The CDR3 DNA follows: TGCGCCAGCAGCCAGGGACTAGCGGGACGCGAGCAGTACTTC. Amino acids: CASSQGLAGREQYF.